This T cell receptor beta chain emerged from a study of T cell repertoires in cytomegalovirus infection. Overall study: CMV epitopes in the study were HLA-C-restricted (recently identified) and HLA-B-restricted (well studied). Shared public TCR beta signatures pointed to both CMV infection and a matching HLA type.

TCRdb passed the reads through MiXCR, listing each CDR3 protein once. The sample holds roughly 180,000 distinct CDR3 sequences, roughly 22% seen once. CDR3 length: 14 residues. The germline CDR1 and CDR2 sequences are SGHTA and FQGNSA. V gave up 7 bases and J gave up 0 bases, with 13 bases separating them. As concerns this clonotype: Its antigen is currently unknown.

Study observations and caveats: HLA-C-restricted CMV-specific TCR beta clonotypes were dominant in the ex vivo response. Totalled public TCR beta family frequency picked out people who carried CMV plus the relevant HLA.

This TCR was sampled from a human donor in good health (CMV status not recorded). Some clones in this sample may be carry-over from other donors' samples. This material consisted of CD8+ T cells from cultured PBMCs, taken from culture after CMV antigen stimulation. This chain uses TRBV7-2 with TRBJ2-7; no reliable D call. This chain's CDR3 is CASNGLPSSYEQYF. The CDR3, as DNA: TGTGCCAGCAACGGCCTTCCGAGCTCCTACGAGCAGTACTTC.